The rows below give T cell receptor beta chains drawn from one sample of a study of T cells in Graves' hyperthyroidism and ophthalmopathy. TCRdb fed the multiplex PCR reads into MiXCR, producing one record per CDR3 protein. The table shows some 600,000 distinct CDR3 sequences, with around 13% occurring only once. The specimen was blood. The receptors come from a woman under 40 with Graves' hyperthyroidism that later progressed to Graves' ophthalmopathy. Both conserved end residues are part of each CDR3. The order of the fields is clone size, V gene, CDR3 protein. Rows give clone size only sometimes, using once, few, many, or a class for an expanded clone.

size: few
V: TRBV20-1
CDR3: CSARVSWMVTEAFF

size: many
V: TRBV3-1
CDR3: CASAFPQGGETQYF

size: -
V: TRBV24-1
CDR3: CATSDYSTGKGSYEQYF

size: many
V: TRBV29-1
CDR3: CSVERLVDGTDTQYF

size: many
V: TRBV20-1
CDR3: CSASGDLNQPQHF

size: -
V: TRBV18
CDR3: CASSDTGYGTQYF

size: -
V: TRBV6-1
CDR3: CASSEEIGNQPQHF

size: -
V: TRBV19
CDR3: CASSTLGQGNNSPLHF

size: few
V: TRBV6-6
CDR3: CASSYPDSDEQYF

size: many
V: TRBV27
CDR3: CASRRGQANTEAFF

size: few
V: TRBV4-1
CDR3: CASSHETQSIPTNEKLFF

size: many
V: TRBV7-9
CDR3: CASSRPVGPSPLHF

size: many
V: TRBV2
CDR3: CARNTGDSGNTIYF

size: -
V: TRBV11-1
CDR3: CASSRTSGIYNEQFF

size: -
V: TRBV5-1
CDR3: CASSLDVTAEEKLFF

size: many
V: TRBV9
CDR3: CASSVGGATEAFF

size: few
V: TRBV4-1
CDR3: CASSQEERRRGETQYF

size: many
V: TRBV6-1
CDR3: CASRWTSGEGYEQYF

size: many
V: TRBV11-2
CDR3: CASSADWKETQYF

size: many
V: TRBV10-3
CDR3: CAISAGRALTGNTIYF

size: -
V: TRBV2
CDR3: CASRDGGLYTDTQYF

size: -
V: TRBV3-1
CDR3: CASSQWRGAGNNSPLHF

size: -
V: TRBV19
CDR3: CASSSPGRRTDGYTF

size: many
V: TRBV7-2
CDR3: CASSSSGQINSPLHF

size: -
V: TRBV7-8
CDR3: CASGQGVGNEQFF

size: few
V: TRBV5-8
CDR3: CASSPPGAGGMSGELFF

size: few
V: TRBV2
CDR3: CASSAGTGAPTGELFF

size: many
V: TRBV3-1
CDR3: CASSQDGRGRIEAFF

size: many
V: TRBV20-1
CDR3: CSATITGGDTQYF

size: many
V: TRBV7-3
CDR3: CASSLKVDAYNEQFF

size: -
V: TRBV6-1
CDR3: CASSRGLLSYEQYF

size: few
V: TRBV7-6
CDR3: CASSQRDGSSYEQYF

size: many
V: TRBV19
CDR3: CASSMGTSGYNEQFF

size: many
V: TRBV28
CDR3: CASSEIGGGLAYGYTF

size: -
V: TRBV7-8
CDR3: CASSSSPGQGNSPLHF